The present T cell receptor beta chain was sequenced within a study of OX40 agonist ivuxolimab in advanced cancers. Study as a whole: Ivuxolimab, an agonist antibody against OX40 (CD134), was given to patients. Dosing consisted of intravenous ivuxolimab at 0.01 to 10 mg/kg every 2 weeks. Hepatocellular carcinoma, melanoma, renal cell or head and neck cancer affected the dose-escalation patients. General observations from the study: Averaging showed that CD8+ T cells had more expanded clones than CD4+ did.

With 2 bases clipped from V and 5 bases from J, the junction kept 5 bases outside the gene matches. Germline values: CDR1 SGHTA, CDR2 FQGNSA. This CDR3 has 14 residues. With respect to this clone: Its antigen is unknown.

Libraries were prepared by immunoSEQ multiplex PCR; TCRdb keeps only in-frame clonotypes and omits some of them. The table shows about 35,000 clones, with roughly four fifths occurring only once. Source: CD4+ or CD8+ T cells sorted from blood, taken in a trial of the OX40 agonist ivuxolimab. The chain joins TRBV7-2 to TRBJ2-5; 7 nucleotides line up with TRBD1. The source is an adult with an advanced solid tumor such as melanoma, head and neck, liver or kidney cancer. This chain's CDR3 is CASSLPTGVETQYF. For the CDR3, the DNA is TGTGCCAGCAGCTTACCCACAGGGGTTGAGACCCAGTACTTC.